The 20 T cell receptor beta chains presented below share a single source sample, sequenced in a study of regulatory T cells in long-lasting Graves disease. Time point described: newly diagnosed GD, antithyroid drugs for less than 3 months. Extracted PBMC RNA gave rise to the TCR library. Construction of the TCR beta libraries employed iRepertoire HTBI primers in conjunction with Arm-PCR of CDR3 regions. TCRdb called the multiplex PCR reads again in MiXCR, with one record for every CDR3 protein. This sample has hundreds of thousands of distinct CDR3 sequences; 16% occur once, and the top ten carry more than 15%. These data were also reused for a study on T cells in Graves' hyperthyroidism and ophthalmopathy.

The input for sequencing was peripheral blood mononuclear cells (PBMCs), taken at new diagnosis, from a patient treated with antithyroid drugs. These receptors all stem from a woman aged 25 to 39 with Graves disease.

This clonotype came up many times. The J gene is TRBJ2-1, the V gene TRBV10-3; tentative D call: TRBD2 (6 bases). Trimming took 4 bases from V and 5 from J, leaving 12 bases between them. Per the germline V gene, CDR1 is ENHRY and CDR2 is SYGVKD. This CDR3 is built from 14 residues. The CDR3 region is CAISATGLHNEQFF. CDR3 coding DNA: TGTGCCATCAGTGCCACGGGACTTCACAATGAGCAGTTCTTC.

This clonotype was seen a few times. The chain is built from TRBV5-1 and TRBJ2-6; D remains unclear. V lost 5 bases and J 2 bases, leaving 17 bases between the germline ends. CDR3 length: 17 amino acids. The germline gives CDR1 SGHRS, CDR2 YFSETQ. The CDR3 here is CASSKVKVDAGANVLTF. The CDR3 nucleotides read TGCGCCAGCAGTAAAGTGAAAGTGGATGCTGGGGCCAACGTCCTGACTTTC.

This clonotype was seen ten or more times. The chain links TRBV27 to TRBJ2-1; no reliable D call. The CDR3 loop spans 12 amino acids. V shed 7 bases and J shed 3 bases, with 7 bases lying between them. Germline CDR1 and CDR2: MNHEY and SMNVEV (reference sequence). CDR3 coding DNA: TGTGCCAGCATGACGATCTACAATGAGCAGTTCTTC. It codes for CASMTIYNEQFF.

This clonotype was picked up one time. Germline is not matched at one junction end, which may reflect a read error. The chain carries TRBV5-1 and TRBJ2-1; 10 bases map to TRBD2. The CDR3 has 15 amino acids. Germline V gene lookup returns CDR1 SGHRS and CDR2 YFSETQ. The DNA for the CDR3 is TGCACCAGCAGCTTAATGGCTAGCGGGAGCAATGAGCAGTTCTTC. Translated: CTSSLMASGSNEQFF.

The chain joins TRBV5-1 to TRBJ2-3; D is perhaps TRBD1 or TRBD2 (5 bases each). The germline V gene has CDR1 SGHRS and CDR2 YFSETQ. This CDR3 is 14 amino acids long. Trimming removed 4 bases from V and 3 bases from J, with 12 bases in between. As DNA, the CDR3 is TGCGCCAGCAGCCCTGGGGACGAAACAGATACGCAGTATTTT. Translating it yields CASSPGDETDTQYF.

The chain joins TRBV20-1 to TRBJ2-7; 9 bases are shared with TRBD1. This CDR3 comprises 15 residues. Germline V gene lookup returns CDR1 DFQATT and CDR2 SNEGSKA (reference sequence). Trimming took 4 bases from V and 7 from J; bases not matched to a gene: 14. The CDR3 nucleotides are TGCAGTGCTACCCCGGGACAGGGCCGTTACAATGAGCAGTACTTC. It codes for CSATPGQGRYNEQYF.

This clonotype was recorded at least ten times. The rearrangement joins TRBV28 to TRBJ2-3; 8 nucleotides agree with TRBD2. The CDR3 length is 13 residues. Unmatched junction bases numbered 4, after V lost 7 bases and J lost 4 bases. The germline V gene has CDR1 MDHEN and CDR2 SYDVKM. DNA of the CDR3: TGTGCCAGCACCCCAGCGGGAGCAGATACGCAGTATTTT. It is translated as CASTPAGADTQYF.

The rearrangement links TRBV20-1 to TRBJ2-3, with 11 bases identical to TRBD2. Unmatched junction bases numbered 8, after V lost 4 bases and J lost 2 bases. This CDR3 region has 16 residues. CDR1 and CDR2 (germline): DFQATT, SNEGSKA (reference sequence). Here the CDR3 DNA reads TGCAGTGCTATCTCACCGGGACTAGCGGCCACAGATACGCAGTATTTT. Protein sequence: CSAISPGLAATDTQYF.

In this sample, this clonotype turned up many times. The gene calls are TRBV11-2 and TRBJ2-1; 10 bases match TRBD1. The junction had 6 bases not matched to a gene; V was cut back by 1 base and J by 15 bases. The CDR3 sequence is 13 residues long. Per the germline V gene, CDR1 is SGHAT and CDR2 is FQNNGV. The CDR3 nucleotides read TGTGCCAGCAGCTTAGGACAGGGGGCCTTTCCGTTCTTC. Its translation: CASSLGQGAFPFF. Complete variable domain (other parts from reference TRBV11-2 and TRBJ2-1): EAGVAQSPRYKIIEKRQSVAFWCNPISGHATLYWYQQILGQGPKLLIQFQNNGVVDDSQLPKDRFSAERLKGVDSTLKIQPAKLEDSAVYLCASSLGQGAFPFFGPGTRLTVL.

The rearrangement uses TRBV27 and TRBJ2-1, with 7 bases aligning to TRBD2. The length of the CDR3 is 16 residues. Germline lookup yields CDR1 MNHEY and CDR2 SMNVEV (reference sequence). V lost 8 bases to trimming and J lost 3 bases; unmatched junction nucleotides: 13. Written as DNA, the CDR3 is TGTGCCAGCGCAGAGAACCTAGCGGCCAGCTACAATGAGCAGTTCTTC. Translating gives CASAENLAASYNEQFF.

This clonotype showed up just a few times. The J gene is TRBJ1-5, the V gene TRBV6-1; possibly TRBD1 for D (5 bases). The CDR3 is made up of 13 amino acids. Trimming removed 11 bases from V and 5 bases from J, with 16 bases in between. Germline CDR1 and CDR2: MNHNS and SASEGT. CDR3 amino acids: CAASGGGYQPQHF. In nucleotides, the CDR3 is TGTGCCGCGTCGGGGGGGGGTTATCAGCCCCAGCATTTT.

This clonotype was counted only a few times. Its ends do not fully match the called genes, so a read error is possible. V and J are TRBV6-2 or TRBV6-3 and TRBJ2-3; 10 nucleotides align to TRBD1. This CDR3 has 13 residues. Germline CDR1 reads MNHEY; CDR2 reads SVGEGT. This CDR3 is CASSAGQGVFSLF. The DNA of the CDR3 is TGTGCCAGCAGCGCCGGACAGGGGGTTTTTTCCCTGTTT.

This clonotype occurred many times. V gene TRBV7-8 combines with J gene TRBJ1-1; perhaps TRBD1 as D (6 bases). CDR3 length equals 16 residues. The V end was cut by 1 base, the J end by 6 bases, with 18 bases between. The germline V gene has CDR1 SGHVS and CDR2 FQNEAQ. The chain's CDR3 is CASSLDSSIRGAEAFF. The CDR3 bases are TGTGCCAGCAGCTTAGATTCTTCCATAAGGGGGGCTGAAGCTTTCTTT. The full variable domain, completed using reference TRBV7-8 and TRBJ1-1, is GAGVSQSPRYKVAKRGQDVALRCDPISGHVSLFWYQQALGQGPEFLTYFQNEAQLDKSGLPSDRFFAERPEGSVSTLKIQRTQQEDSAVYLCASSLDSSIRGAEAFFGQGTRLTVV.

At least ten counts were recorded for this clonotype. The V gene is TRBV28, the J gene TRBJ2-1; no firm D call. V lost 5 bases and J 9 bases, leaving 11 bases between the germline ends. The CDR3 has 12 residues. Germline values: CDR1 MDHEN, CDR2 SYDVKM. The CDR3 loop is CASSPWVVEQFF. CDR3 sequence (DNA): TGTGCCAGCAGTCCTTGGGTGGTTGAGCAGTTCTTC.

This clonotype showed up many times. The chain uses TRBV7-2 and TRBJ2-3, with TRBD2 matching 13 bases. V dropped 4 bases and J dropped 4; count of bases not matched to a gene: 8. The germline V gene has CDR1 SGHTA and CDR2 FQGNSA. The CDR3 has 17 amino acids. The CDR3 region is CASSSWTSGSSADTQYF. CDR3 DNA sequence: TGTGCCAGCAGCTCCTGGACTAGCGGGAGTAGCGCAGATACGCAGTATTTT.

As concerns this clonotype: One junction end disagrees with the germline gene, perhaps due to a read error. This sequence joins TRBV24-1 and TRBJ1-2, with TRBD1 as a possible D gene (5 bases). The CDR3 has 13 amino acids. CDR1 is KGHDR, CDR2 SFDVKD, per germline. The CDR3 coding sequence is TGTGCCACCAGTGACTGGGTCGGGGCCGGCTACATCTTC. Translated, it gives CATSDWVGAGYIF.

This clonotype was observed many times. The chain joins TRBV12-3 or TRBV12-4 to TRBJ2-7; no clear D. The V and J ends lost 4 bases and 2 bases respectively, with 12 bases between them. The CDR3 is made up of 14 amino acids. The CDR3: CASSSTALTYEQYF. The CDR3 nucleotides are TGTGCCAGCAGTTCTACAGCACTAACCTACGAGCAGTACTTC.

This clonotype was detected many times. The chain employs TRBV28 and TRBJ1-1; TRBD1 matches at 9 bases. After removal of 1 base from V and 0 bases from J, the junction contained 3 bases not matched to a gene. CDR1 MDHEN and CDR2 SYDVKM come from the germline V gene. The CDR3 is 16 residues long. CDR3 residues: CASSLYGTGMNTEAFF. DNA of the CDR3: TGTGCCAGCAGTTTATACGGGACAGGGATGAACACTGAAGCTTTCTTT.

This clonotype has a count of ten or more. The rearrangement joins TRBV12-3 or TRBV12-4 to TRBJ2-2; 9 bases agree with TRBD1. Trimming took 6 bases from V and 4 from J; bases not matched to a gene: 6. The CDR3 is 15 residues long. The DNA for the CDR3 is TGTGCCAGCAGCCGGGACAGGGTAATCACCGGGGAGCTGTTTTTT. Translation gives CASSRDRVITGELFF.

The chain combines TRBV11-2 with TRBJ2-1, with TRBD2 matching 16 bases. Germline CDR1 SGHAT, CDR2 FQNNGV. The CDR3 is 20 residues long. The V segment lost 5 bases and the J segment 6 bases; nucleotides outside the gene matches: 16. The CDR3 nucleotides read TGTGCCAGCAGCCCCCGTTTCAGTGGGGGACTAGCGGGAGGGCCCAATGAGCAGTTCTTC. Encoded protein: CASSPRFSGGLAGGPNEQFF.